A single TCR beta chain is shown here with its context. The length of the CDR3 is 15 residues. CDR1 and CDR2 (germline): SNHLY, FYNNEI. J was trimmed by 7 bases and V by 4 bases; bases with no gene match: 9. This specimen comes from a study of blood T cell repertoires in COVID-19. The overall study: Sample material is recorded as cDNA or gDNA derived from T cells, B-cell-depleted T cells, or PBMCs.

The authors' processing: It was from reference gene primer amplification that nucleated cell counts were estimated. Produced via immunoSEQ multiplex PCR; TCRdb's table is partial and in-frame only. V and J calls and clone size come straight from that table; D and trimming were deduced from the DNA. The table has about 240,000 clones, approximately 83% seen once. The chain is built from TRBV2 and TRBJ2-1; 8 bases are a match to TRBD2. This TCR came from a woman in her thirties who had recovered from COVID-19. The sample consisted of peripheral blood. CDR3 loop: CASSVWLAGGNEQFF. The CDR3 DNA reads TGTGCCAGCAGTGTGTGGCTAGCGGGCGGGAATGAGCAGTTCTTC. Variable domain in full (rest from reference TRBV2 and TRBJ2-1): EPEVTQTPSHQVTQMGQEVILRCVPISNHLYFYWYRQILGQKVEFLVSFYNNEISEKSEIFDDQFSVERPDGSNFTLKIRSTKLEDSAMYFCASSVWLAGGNEQFFGPGTRLTVL.